The rows below give T cell receptor beta chains drawn from one sample of a study of blood T cell repertoires in COVID-19. Clones were read by immunoSEQ multiplex PCR, and TCRdb kept only the in-frame ones, dropping some. The data contain around 110,000 clones, 71% of them singletons. Sequenced sample: peripheral blood. The receptor set was obtained from a human donor with acute or convalescent COVID-19. The donor label of this sample is uncertain. Both conserved end residues are trimmed from each CDR3. The D gene is left open where the match is weak.

j_gene,d_gene,v_gene,CDR3aa
TRBJ1-3,TRBD1,TRBV6-5,ASSPDRAGNTIY
TRBJ1-6,TRBD1,TRBV25-1,ASSATGSGSYNSPLH
TRBJ1-3,TRBD1,TRBV5-1,ASSWGSAGQGGSGNTIY
TRBJ2-2,TRBD1,TRBV6-5,ASRRTGTGELF
TRBJ1-6,.,TRBV4-1,ASSQGLIGNSPLH
TRBJ1-1,.,TRBV7-9,ASSRASLDNENTEAF
TRBJ2-7,TRBD1,TRBV3-1/TRBV3-2,ASSPQGAYEQY
TRBJ2-3,TRBD2,TRBV19,ASSGLADALAQY
TRBJ2-1,.,TRBV9,ASSENRESSYNEQF
TRBJ2-7,.,TRBV2,ASWAFPFSYEQY
TRBJ1-4,.,TRBV9,ASSVGGEGDEKLF
TRBJ2-3,TRBD2,TRBV13,ASSPPTSGDDTQY
TRBJ1-2,TRBD1,TRBV7-3,ASSRDRGIGYT
TRBJ2-7,.,TRBV18,ASSPLGKGRGNYEQY
TRBJ2-3,TRBD2,TRBV7-2,ASSSLAGGITDTQY
TRBJ1-1,.,TRBV4-1,ASSPPGPNTEAF
TRBJ2-3,TRBD1,TRBV6-6,ASSPGTGPALRDTQY
TRBJ1-5,TRBD1,TRBV2,ASSGSGDRKGGPQH
TRBJ2-3,.,TRBV24-1,ATSTNSGTSTDTQY
TRBJ1-5,TRBD1,TRBV7-4,ASNGPGQGKQPQH
TRBJ2-3,.,TRBV2,ASSLNTDTQY
TRBJ1-1,TRBD1,TRBV5-1,ASSPGDRGRTEAF
TRBJ1-2,TRBD1,TRBV7-9,ASSLGGQNYGYT
TRBJ2-6,TRBD2,TRBV24-1,ATSDPPGGKGANVLT
TRBJ1-1,TRBD1,TRBV4-1,ASSQPDRLNTEAF
TRBJ2-2,.,TRBV7-3,ASSLSMTGELF
TRBJ1-6,TRBD1,TRBV28,ASSTQGGSPLH
TRBJ1-2,TRBD1,TRBV10-3,AISAQGGMDYGYT
TRBJ2-5,.,TRBV14,ASSQGPGGSKTQY
TRBJ2-2,.,TRBV12-5,ASAPRGGELF
TRBJ1-5,.,TRBV6-1,ASSEARGVGQPQH
TRBJ1-1,TRBD1,TRBV12-3/TRBV12-4,ATRTGMAEAF
TRBJ2-3,.,TRBV7-2,ASSNPLSRVADTQY
TRBJ2-5,.,TRBV6-5,ASSTGETQY
TRBJ2-3,TRBD2,TRBV5-4,ASRTGTSGVDTQY
TRBJ1-3,.,TRBV6-5,ASSYSRKAGNTIY
TRBJ1-5,.,TRBV6-1,ASSASSLWLNQPQH
TRBJ2-3,.,TRBV10-1,ASIGDTQY
TRBJ1-1,.,TRBV30,AWKQETKGTEAF
TRBJ2-2,TRBD2,TRBV28,ASSRGLSGGVGTGELF
TRBJ1-6,.,TRBV5-1,ASSGTRESPLH
TRBJ1-1,.,TRBV14,ASSQRELSWYREGTEAF
TRBJ1-1,.,TRBV5-1,ASAGGTPEAF
TRBJ2-2,TRBD1,TRBV5-6,ASGLLWTGGTGELF
TRBJ2-3,TRBD2,TRBV5-1,ASSLAGGTDTQY
TRBJ2-3,.,TRBV11-1,ASSSAYGTLDTQY
TRBJ1-1,.,TRBV9,ASSLCRSITMNTEAF